The TCR beta chain described here comes from a study of identical twins. Study-level points and caveats: It was out-of-frame TCR alpha sharing in monozygotic twins that models underestimated.

The V segment lost 7 bases and the J segment 5 bases; nucleotides outside the gene matches: 4. The germline V gene encodes CDR1 SGHRS and CDR2 YFSETQ. This CDR3 is 13 amino acids long. This clonotype was counted many times. What it recognizes is unknown. Unique molecular identifiers were in the cDNA, with template-switch universal primer binding. TCRdb re-called the 5' RACE reads through MiXCR, storing one row per CDR3 protein. The sample has 450,000 to 600,000 distinct CDR3 sequences; around 22% are singletons. Healthy Caucasians, and only they, were the donors. The sample also formed part of further work on yellow fever vaccine responses in identical twins. That paper states: Reportedly, twins showed a vaccine T cell response that looked partly convergent and partly personalized.

The chain employs TRBV5-1 and TRBJ1-1; 11 nucleotides agree with TRBD1. Material for sequencing was CD4+ T cells sorted from blood. This receptor was identified in a woman under 30 in good health. The CDR3 reads CASGTGGSTEAFF. CDR3 sequence (DNA): TGCGCCAGCGGGACAGGGGGGTCAACTGAAGCTTTCTTT. The full variable domain, with the rest looked up from reference TRBV5-1 and TRBJ1-1, is KAGVTQTPRYLIKTRGQQVTLSCSPISGHRSVSWYQQTPGQGLQFLFEYFSETQRNKGNFPGRFSGRQFSNSRSEMNVSTLELGDSALYLCASGTGGSTEAFFGQGTRLTVV.